The sequence of this TCR beta chain was determined in a study of low-dose radiotherapy and immunotherapy resistance in tumors. At the level of the study: The treatment that patients received was intravenous nivolumab 240 mg every two weeks plus ipilimumab 1 mg/kg every six weeks. Aspirin 300 mg, taken orally and daily, was given to patients for four cycles from cycle 1 day 1.

This clonotype was detected ten times or more. The CDR3 is made up of 14 amino acids. Germline-derived CDR1 and CDR2 are MNHEY and SMNVEV (reference sequence). Trimming removed 5 bases from V and 0 bases from J, with 5 bases in between. This sample's time point: after trial treatment. As to treatment: LDRT plus nivolumab, ipilimumab, low-dose cyclophosphamide and aspirin (RACIN trial). Along with nivolumab and ipilimumab, donors received aspirin, low-dose cyclophosphamide and low-dose radiotherapy. The authors amplified TCRs for about 18 PCR cycles with a constant-region primer and a V-primer adapter. mRNA, once isolated, was amplified by in vitro transcription. A single record per CDR3 protein comes from TCRdb applying MiXCR to the reads. In the table there are over 50,000 distinct CDR3 sequences, approximately 31% of which are singletons.

Here the sequenced sample was PBMCs, taken after low-dose radiotherapy plus immunotherapy. This chain uses TRBV27 with TRBJ2-6; D is perhaps TRBD2 (5 bases). This clonotype originated in a male donor with rectosigmoid adenocarcinoma. CDR3 region: CASSTSSGANVLTF. The DNA for the CDR3 is TGTGCCAGCAGTACTAGCTCTGGGGCCAACGTCCTGACTTTC.